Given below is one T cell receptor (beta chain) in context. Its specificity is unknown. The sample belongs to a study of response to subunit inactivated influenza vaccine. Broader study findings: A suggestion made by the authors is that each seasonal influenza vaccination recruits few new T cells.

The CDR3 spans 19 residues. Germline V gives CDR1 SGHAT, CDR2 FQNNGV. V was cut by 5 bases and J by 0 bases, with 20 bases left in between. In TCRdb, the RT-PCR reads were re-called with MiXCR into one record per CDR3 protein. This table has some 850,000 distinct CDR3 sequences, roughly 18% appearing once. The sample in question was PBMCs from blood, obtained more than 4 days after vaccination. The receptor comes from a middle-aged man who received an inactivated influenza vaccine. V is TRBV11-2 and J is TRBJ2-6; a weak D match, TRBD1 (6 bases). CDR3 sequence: CASSHQVTGPSSGANVLTF. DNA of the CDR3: TGTGCCAGCAGCCATCAAGTTACAGGGCCAAGCTCTGGGGCCAACGTCCTGACTTTC.